This note documents a single T cell receptor beta chain sequence. Germline CDR1 reads SGHRS; CDR2 reads YFSETQ. The CDR3 has 14 amino acids. Deletions cut 4 bases from V and 8 bases from J, with 15 bases between. The data are from a study of CD8 T cells in Susac syndrome. Sequencing of TCR beta was undertaken in CD8+ and CD4+ T cells derived from blood. TEMRA cells were FACS-enriched, while CD8+ and CD4+ T cells were negatively isolated. When the RNA was reverse transcribed, random hexamers were used with an input of roughly 0.5 to 1 ug. Amplification of the TCR beta CDR3 was carried out by immunoSEQ multiplex PCR, which spanned a total of 54 Vbeta and 13 Jbeta segments. TCRdb itself ran the immunoSEQ multiplex PCR reads through MiXCR, one entry per CDR3 protein. The repertoire holds some 120,000 distinct CDR3 sequences, with around 95% as singletons.

The V gene is TRBV5-1, the J gene TRBJ1-4, with D unresolved. Sequencing was carried out using CD4+ T cells from PBMCs. This TCR was sampled from a human donor in good health. The CDR3 is CASSPAGRREKLFF. CDR3 nucleotide sequence: TGCGCCAGCAGCCCAGCGGGGAGGAGAGAAAAACTGTTTTTT. Based on the CDR3 plus reference TRBV5-1 and TRBJ1-4, the full variable domain is KAGVTQTPRYLIKTRGQQVTLSCSPISGHRSVSWYQQTPGQGLQFLFEYFSETQRNKGNFPGRFSGRQFSNSRSEMNVSTLELGDSALYLCASSPAGRREKLFFGSGTQLSVL.